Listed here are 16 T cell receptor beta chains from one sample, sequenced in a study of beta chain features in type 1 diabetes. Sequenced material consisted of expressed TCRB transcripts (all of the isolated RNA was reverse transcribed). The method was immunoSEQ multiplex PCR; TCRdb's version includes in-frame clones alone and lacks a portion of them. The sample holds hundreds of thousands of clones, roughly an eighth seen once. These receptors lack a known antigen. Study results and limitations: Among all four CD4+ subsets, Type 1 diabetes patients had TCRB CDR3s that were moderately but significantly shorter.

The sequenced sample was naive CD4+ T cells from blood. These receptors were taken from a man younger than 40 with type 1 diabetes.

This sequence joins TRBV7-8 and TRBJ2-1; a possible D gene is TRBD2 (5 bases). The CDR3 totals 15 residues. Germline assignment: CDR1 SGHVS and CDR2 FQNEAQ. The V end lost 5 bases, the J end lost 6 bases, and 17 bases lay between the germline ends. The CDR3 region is CASSPRLPRFNEQFF. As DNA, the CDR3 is TGTGCCAGCAGCCCCCGACTACCCAGATTCAATGAGCAGTTCTTC. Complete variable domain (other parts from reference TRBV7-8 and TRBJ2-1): GAGVSQSPRYKVAKRGQDVALRCDPISGHVSLFWYQQALGQGPEFLTYFQNEAQLDKSGLPSDRFFAERPEGSVSTLKIQRTQQEDSAVYLCASSPRLPRFNEQFFGPGTRLTVL.

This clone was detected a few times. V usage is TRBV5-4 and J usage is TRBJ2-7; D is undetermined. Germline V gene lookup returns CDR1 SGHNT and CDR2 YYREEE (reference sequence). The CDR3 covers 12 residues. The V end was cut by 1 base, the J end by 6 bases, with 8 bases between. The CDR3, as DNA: TGTGCCAGCAGCTTGTTCCGAGGCGAGCAGTACTTC. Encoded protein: CASSLFRGEQYF.

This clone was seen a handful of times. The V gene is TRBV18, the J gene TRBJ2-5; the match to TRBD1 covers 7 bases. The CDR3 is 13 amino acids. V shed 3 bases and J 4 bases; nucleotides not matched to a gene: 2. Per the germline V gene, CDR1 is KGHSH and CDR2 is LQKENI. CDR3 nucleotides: TGTGCCAGCTCACCCGGACAGGCAGAGACCCAGTACTTC. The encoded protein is CASSPGQAETQYF.

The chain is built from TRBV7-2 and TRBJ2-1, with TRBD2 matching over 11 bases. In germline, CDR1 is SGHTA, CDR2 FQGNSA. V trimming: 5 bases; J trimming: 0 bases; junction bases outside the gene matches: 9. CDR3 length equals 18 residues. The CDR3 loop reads CASSPGGTSGGSYNEQFF. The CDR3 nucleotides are TGTGCCAGCAGCCCGGGGGGGACTAGCGGAGGCTCCTACAATGAGCAGTTCTTC.

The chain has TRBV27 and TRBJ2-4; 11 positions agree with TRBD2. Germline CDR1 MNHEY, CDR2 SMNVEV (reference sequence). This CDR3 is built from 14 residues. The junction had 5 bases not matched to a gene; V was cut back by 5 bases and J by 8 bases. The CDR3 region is CASSPLAGGDIQYF. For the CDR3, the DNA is TGTGCCAGCAGTCCCCTAGCGGGAGGTGACATTCAGTACTTC.

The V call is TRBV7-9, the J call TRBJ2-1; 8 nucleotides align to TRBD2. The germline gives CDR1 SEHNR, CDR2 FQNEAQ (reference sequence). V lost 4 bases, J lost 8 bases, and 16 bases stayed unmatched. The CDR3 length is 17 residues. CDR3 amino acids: CASSSIVAGPWFDEQFF. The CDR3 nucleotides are TGTGCCAGCAGCTCGATCGTAGCGGGACCCTGGTTCGATGAGCAGTTCTTC.

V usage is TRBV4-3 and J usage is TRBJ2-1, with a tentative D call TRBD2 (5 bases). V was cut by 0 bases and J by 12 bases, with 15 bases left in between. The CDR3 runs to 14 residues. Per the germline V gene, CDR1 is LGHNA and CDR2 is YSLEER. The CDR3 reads CASSQEERPLAQFF. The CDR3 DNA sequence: TGCGCCAGCAGCCAAGAGGAGCGGCCATTAGCGCAGTTCTTC.

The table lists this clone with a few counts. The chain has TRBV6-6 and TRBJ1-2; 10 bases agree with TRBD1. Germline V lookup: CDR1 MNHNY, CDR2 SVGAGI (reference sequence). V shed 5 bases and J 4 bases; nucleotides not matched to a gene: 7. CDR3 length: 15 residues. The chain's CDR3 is CASSQRGDRGYGYTF. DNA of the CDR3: TGTGCCAGCAGTCAGCGGGGGGACAGGGGCTATGGCTACACCTTC.

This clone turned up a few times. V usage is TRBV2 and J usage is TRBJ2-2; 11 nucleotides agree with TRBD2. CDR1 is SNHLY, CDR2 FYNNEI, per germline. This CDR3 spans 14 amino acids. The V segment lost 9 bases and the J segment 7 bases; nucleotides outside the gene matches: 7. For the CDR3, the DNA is TGTGCCAGTTCACTAGCGGGAGTGGTCGGGGAGCTGTTTTTT. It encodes CASSLAGVVGELFF.

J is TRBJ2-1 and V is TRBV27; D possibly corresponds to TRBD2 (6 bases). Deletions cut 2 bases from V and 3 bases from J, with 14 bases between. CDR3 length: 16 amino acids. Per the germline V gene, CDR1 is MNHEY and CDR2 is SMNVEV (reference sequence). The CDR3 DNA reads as TGTGCCAGCAGTTTAGGCCTAGCGAGAGACTACAATGAGCAGTTCTTC. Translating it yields CASSLGLARDYNEQFF.

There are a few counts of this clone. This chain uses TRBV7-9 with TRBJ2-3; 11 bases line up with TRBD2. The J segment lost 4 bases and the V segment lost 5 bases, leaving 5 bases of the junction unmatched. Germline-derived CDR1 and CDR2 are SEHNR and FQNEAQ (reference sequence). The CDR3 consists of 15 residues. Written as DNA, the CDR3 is TGTGCCAGCAGCAAACTAGCGGGAGTTGCAGATACGCAGTATTTT. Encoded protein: CASSKLAGVADTQYF.

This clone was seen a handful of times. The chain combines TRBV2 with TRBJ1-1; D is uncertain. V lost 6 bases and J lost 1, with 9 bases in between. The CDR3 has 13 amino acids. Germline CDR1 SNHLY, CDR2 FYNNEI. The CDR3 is CASRPRSNTEAFF. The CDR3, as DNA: TGTGCCAGCAGGCCCCGGTCGAACACTGAAGCTTTCTTT.

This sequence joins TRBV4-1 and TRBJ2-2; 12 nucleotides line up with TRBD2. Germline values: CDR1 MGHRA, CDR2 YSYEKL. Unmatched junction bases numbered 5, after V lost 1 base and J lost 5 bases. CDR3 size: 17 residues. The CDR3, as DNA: TGCGCCAGCAGCCAAGGAGAGACTAGCGGGAGTACCGGGGAGCTGTTTTTT. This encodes CASSQGETSGSTGELFF.

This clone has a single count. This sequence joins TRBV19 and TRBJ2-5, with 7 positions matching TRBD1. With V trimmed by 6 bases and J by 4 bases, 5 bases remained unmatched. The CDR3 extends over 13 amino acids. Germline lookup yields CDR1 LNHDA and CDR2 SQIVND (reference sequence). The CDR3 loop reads CASRKTGRETQYF. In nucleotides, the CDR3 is TGTGCCAGTAGGAAGACAGGGCGAGAGACCCAGTACTTC.

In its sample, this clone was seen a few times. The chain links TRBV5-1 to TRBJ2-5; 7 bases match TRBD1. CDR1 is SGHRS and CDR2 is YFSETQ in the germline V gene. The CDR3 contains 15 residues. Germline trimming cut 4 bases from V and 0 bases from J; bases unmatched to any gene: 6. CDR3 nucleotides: TGCGCCAGCAGCAGATCGACAGGGTACCAAGAGACCCAGTACTTC. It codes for CASSRSTGYQETQYF.

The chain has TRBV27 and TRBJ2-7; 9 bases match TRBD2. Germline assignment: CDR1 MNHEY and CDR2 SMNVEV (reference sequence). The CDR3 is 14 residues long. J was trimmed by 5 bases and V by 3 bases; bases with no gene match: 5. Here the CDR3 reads CASSLWGTSHEQYF. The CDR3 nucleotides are TGTGCCAGCAGTTTGTGGGGGACTAGCCACGAGCAGTACTTC.